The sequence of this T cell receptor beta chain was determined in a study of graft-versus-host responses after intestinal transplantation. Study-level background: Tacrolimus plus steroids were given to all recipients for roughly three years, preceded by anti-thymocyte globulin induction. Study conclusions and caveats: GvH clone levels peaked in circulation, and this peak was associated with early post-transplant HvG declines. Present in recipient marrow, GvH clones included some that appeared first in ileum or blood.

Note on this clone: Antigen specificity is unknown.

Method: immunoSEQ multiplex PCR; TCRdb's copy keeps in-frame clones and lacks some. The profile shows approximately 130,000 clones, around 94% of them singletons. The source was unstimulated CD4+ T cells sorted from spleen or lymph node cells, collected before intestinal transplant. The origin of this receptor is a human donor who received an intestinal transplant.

In nucleotides, the CDR3 is TGTGCCAGCAGCTTAGCCGGGAGCTCCTATAATTCACCCCTCCACTTT. This gives the protein CASSLAGSSYNSPLHF. This chain links TRBV11-3 with TRBJ1-6; no clear D gene. The V end was cut by 1 base, the J end by 0 bases, with 7 bases between. CDR1 SGHNT and CDR2 YENEEA come from the germline V gene. There are 16 residues in the CDR3.